The T cell receptor beta chain under discussion was sequenced for a study of shared clonotypes between healthy human individuals (dated by TCRdb to about 2020). About the study as a whole: Three men and two women, aged 18 to 49 years, made up the cohort. To increase sequencing depth and limit assay-specific biases, different laboratories used diverse techniques to prepare libraries and sequence TCR repertoires. The study deeply sequenced blood TCR repertoires of 5 or 6 healthy adults to estimate repertoire size and the extent of clonotype sharing between individuals. Each donor's leukapheresis produced roughly between roughly 0.85 and 9.5 billion PBMCs. For each donor, CD4 naive and CD4 memory were each given three plates, CD8 naive was given two plates, and CD8 memory was given one plate.

Using the deep immunoSEQ assay, multiplex PCR amplified TCR CDR3 regions from genomic DNA. Genomic DNA extracted from each cell subset was distributed evenly over all wells of several immunoSEQ 96-well plates, and each plate served as one replicate. For sorted subsets, about 210 ng of genomic DNA, equivalent to 25,000 to 35,000 T cell genomes, went into each replicate PCR. Purified libraries were measured with a Qubit 3.0 fluorometer, size-checked on a Bioanalyzer 2100, and measured again with the KAPA Library Quantification kit. A separate single-read 150-cycle Illumina NextSeq 550 flow cell was used to sequence each immunoSEQ 96-well plate. Processing in the source paper ran as follows. Because the immunoSEQ output held only junctional sequences and lacked quality scores, the filtering could not match the filtering applied to full-length reads. To assign V/J genes and CDR3, sequences were annotated using PyIR, a Python wrapper for IgBLAST v1.9, with IMGT germline references. Any read was removed if the V/J assignment was weak (E-value above 1e-6), the CDR3 was missing, or the read contained stop codons, out-of-frame junctions, or ambiguous translated residues. A V3J clonotype was defined by an identical inferred V gene, J gene, and CDR3 amino acid sequence. Percentage overlap between repertoires was computed as shared unique clonotypes divided by the size of the smaller repertoire. Three approaches were used to assess repertoire richness: RTK rarefaction, the Chao1 estimator, and Recon v2.1 estimates of unobserved clonotypes. For all TCRbeta clonotypes obtained by the gDNA method from a few donors, generation probabilities were computed with OLGA. Drawn from immuneACCESS, this table holds only the in-frame rearrangements with V and J called that TCRdb kept. Clones are partly lost; checked studies trace under half to an unresolved V gene and leave the rest unexplained. For V, J and clone size, that table is used; D and trimming come from the DNA. Here the sample has approximately 2,000,000 clones; just under 95% occur a single time. The ten largest clones take up about 0.36% of the sample.

As to this clone: Its antigen is unknown. The record has no base qualities; no much larger clone is one base away. In the same sample, other DNA sequences code for this CDR3.

CDR1 and CDR2 (SEHNR, FQNEAQ) derive from the germline V gene (reference sequence). Between the V and J ends, shortened by 0 bases and 11 bases respectively, the junction contains 10 bases. The CDR3, from cysteine to phenylalanine, totals 12 residues. The only DNA kept is the CDR3, 36 bases in frame from the first base. Healthy HIV-negative adults with no recently reported acute infections or vaccinations were included as donors. Every donor was a Caucasian adult residing in Nashville, Tennessee, USA. Magnetic negative selection was used to enrich CD4+ T cells, after which naive cells were positively selected on CD45RA and the negative fraction became the memory subset. Blood was obtained by leukapheresis, after which PBMCs were separated by Ficoll-Histopaque density gradient centrifugation and cryopreserved in liquid nitrogen vapor phase. Analytical flow cytometry was used to check the purity and quantity of every magnetically sorted T cell population. Each sorted fraction had its genomic DNA isolated and then quantified by UV absorbance on a Nanodrop 2000c.

Study-level results and caveats: Pairwise subsampling indicated that sequencing depth was expected to affect the degree of clonotype sharing among donors. Higher generation probabilities were observed for clonotypes shared by all four sorted-subset donors than for non-shared clonotypes. Roughly 5% of naive CD4, approximately 3.7% of naive CD8, roughly 2.4% of memory CD4, and around 0.4% of memory CD8 clonotypes were shared across several donors. The genetic and exposure-history diversity represented was limited by the small number of donors. Sampling was limited to blood, and TCR repertoires in tissue likely differ from TCR repertoires in blood. Larger estimated clonotype richness was generally found for naive subsets than for memory subsets. Incomplete sequencing was indicated by rarefaction of sorted-subset datasets, despite the large sequencing depth.

The sequenced sample consisted of naive CD4+ T cells from PBMCs. The sample's cell subset or site label is to be understood as: CD45RA+ positively selected. The receptor was derived from a man aged 18 to 30 in good health. Some clones in this sample may be carry-over from other donors' samples. The rearrangement combines TRBV7-9 with TRBJ1-1; no D gene can be assigned with confidence. The sequence in DNA is TGTGCCAGCAGCTTAGCAATGGATGAGGCTTTCTTT. It specifies CASSLAMDEAFF.